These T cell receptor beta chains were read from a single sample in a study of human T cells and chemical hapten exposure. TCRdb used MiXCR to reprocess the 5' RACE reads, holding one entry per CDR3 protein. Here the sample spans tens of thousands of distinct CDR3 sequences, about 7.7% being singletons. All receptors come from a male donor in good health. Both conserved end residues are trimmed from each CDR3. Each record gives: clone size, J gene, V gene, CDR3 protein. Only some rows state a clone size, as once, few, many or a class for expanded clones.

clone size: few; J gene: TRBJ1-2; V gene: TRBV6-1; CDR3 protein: ASWGEGGDYGYT
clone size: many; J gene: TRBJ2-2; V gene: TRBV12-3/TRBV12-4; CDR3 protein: ATRRDRTTGELF
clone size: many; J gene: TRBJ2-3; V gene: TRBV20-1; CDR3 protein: SAPTGPDTQY
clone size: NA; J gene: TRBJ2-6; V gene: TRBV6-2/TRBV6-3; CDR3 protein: ASSSPLSGANVLT
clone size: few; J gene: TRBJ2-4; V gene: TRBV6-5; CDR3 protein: ASSYSGTVLAKNIQY
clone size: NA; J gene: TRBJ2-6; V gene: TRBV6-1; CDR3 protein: ASRDPGQGSGANVLT
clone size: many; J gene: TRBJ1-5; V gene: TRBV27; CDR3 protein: ASSWRGANQPQH
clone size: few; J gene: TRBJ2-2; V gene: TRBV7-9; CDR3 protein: ASGGSWSDTGELF
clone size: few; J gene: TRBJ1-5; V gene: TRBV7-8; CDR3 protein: ASRGGRGYQPQH
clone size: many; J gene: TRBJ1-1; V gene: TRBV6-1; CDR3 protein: AGHRGPNTEAF
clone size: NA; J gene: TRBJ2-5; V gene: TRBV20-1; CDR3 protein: SASYASGVQETQY
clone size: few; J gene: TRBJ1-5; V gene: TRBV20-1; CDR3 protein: SARDRQGDQPQH
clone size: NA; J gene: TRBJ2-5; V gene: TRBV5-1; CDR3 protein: ASMRRTDQETQY
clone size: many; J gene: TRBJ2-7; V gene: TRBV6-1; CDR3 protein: ASRGTGSYEQY
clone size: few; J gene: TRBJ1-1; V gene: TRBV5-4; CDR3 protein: ASTDRLDTEAF
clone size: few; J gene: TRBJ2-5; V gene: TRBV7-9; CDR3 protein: ASSWTGGHDQETQY
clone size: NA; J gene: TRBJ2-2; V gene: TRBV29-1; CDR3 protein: SVEGRDGDTGELF
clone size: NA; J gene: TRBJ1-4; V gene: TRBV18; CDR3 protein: ASSPPSCEKLF
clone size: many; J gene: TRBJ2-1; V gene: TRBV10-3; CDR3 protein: AISPIENEQF
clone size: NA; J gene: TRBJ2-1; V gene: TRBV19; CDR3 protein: ASSKGLYNEQF
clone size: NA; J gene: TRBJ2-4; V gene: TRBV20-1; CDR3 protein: SARETGAVNIQY
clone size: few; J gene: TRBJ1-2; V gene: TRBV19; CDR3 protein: ASSIQAAYGYT
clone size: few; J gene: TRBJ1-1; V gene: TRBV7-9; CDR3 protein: ASSSWTANTEAF
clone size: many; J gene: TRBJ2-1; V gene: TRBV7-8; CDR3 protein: ASSVSGTGELDEQF
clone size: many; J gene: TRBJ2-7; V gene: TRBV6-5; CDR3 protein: ASSYGVPSYEQY
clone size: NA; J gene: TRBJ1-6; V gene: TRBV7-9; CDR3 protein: ATHAWGGQRSPLH